This T cell receptor (beta chain) was observed in a study of CD8+ T cells in alopecia areata. Germline CDR1 and CDR2: LNHDA and SQIVND (reference sequence). V lost 3 bases and J 10 bases, leaving 19 bases between the germline ends. There are 16 residues in the CDR3. Sequencing used cDNA as its template, made by extracting RNA and reverse transcribing it. Sequencing was performed with immunoSEQ multiplex PCR; in TCRdb, only in-frame clones are kept and a portion is missing. The sample lists some 170,000 clones; about 54% were seen once. This clone was recorded many times. The treatment is: oral pan-JAK inhibitor, 5-10 mg twice daily.

The sequence was obtained from a human donor with alopecia areata. This sample comprised CD4+ T cells sorted from blood, obtained between weeks 55 and 65, from a patient treated with tofacitinib. V is TRBV19 and J is TRBJ1-6; no reliable D call. CDR3 in amino acids: CASSISVSGSQSPLHF. CDR3 DNA sequence: TGTGCCAGTAGTATCTCGGTCAGTGGGAGTCAATCACCCCTCCACTTT.